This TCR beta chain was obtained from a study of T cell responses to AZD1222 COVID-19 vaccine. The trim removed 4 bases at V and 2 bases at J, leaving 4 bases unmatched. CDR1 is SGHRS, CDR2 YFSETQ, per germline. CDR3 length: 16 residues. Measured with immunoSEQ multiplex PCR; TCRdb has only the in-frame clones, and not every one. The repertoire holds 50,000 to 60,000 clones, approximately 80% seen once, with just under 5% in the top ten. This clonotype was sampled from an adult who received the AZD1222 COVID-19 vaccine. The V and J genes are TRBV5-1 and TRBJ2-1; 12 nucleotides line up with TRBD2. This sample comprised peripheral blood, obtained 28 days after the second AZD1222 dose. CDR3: CASSNRTSGAYNEQFF. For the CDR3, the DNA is TGCGCCAGCAGCAACCGGACTAGCGGGGCCTACAATGAGCAGTTCTTC.